This T cell receptor (beta chain) comes out of a study of cytomegalovirus exposure and HLA in healthy donors. Trimming took 7 bases from V and 6 from J; bases not matched to a gene: 9. The CDR3 runs 15 residues. Looked up from germline, CDR1 is MNHNS and CDR2 is SASEGT. The PCR was carried out with 60 Vbeta primers and 13 Jbeta primers. Clones were sequenced by immunoSEQ multiplex PCR, and TCRdb holds only the in-frame ones, with some missing. The sample yields under 200,000 clones, about 77% seen once. Overall study results and limits: The listing of roughly 160 TCR beta chains classed them as cytomegalovirus-associated. There were some public TCRs occurring in many donors, but most TCR sequences were rare.

Note on this clone: No antigen is known for it.

The source is a man aged 55 to 70 in good health and CMV-seronegative. The sample consisted of PBMCs. The chain links TRBV6-1 to TRBJ2-2, with TRBD1 matching 9 bases. This CDR3 is CASNTGTGRPGELFF. The CDR3 DNA reads as TGTGCCAGCAATACCGGGACAGGGAGACCCGGGGAGCTGTTTTTT.